The present T cell receptor beta chain was sequenced within a study of T cell responses to AZD1222 COVID-19 vaccine. Repertoires were generated with immunoSEQ multiplex PCR, while TCRdb's copy carries only in-frame clones and drops some. Among about 170,000 clones listed, approximately 92% were seen once. A word on this clone: Its antigen remains unknown.

Study-wide points: The span of vaccine-associated CD4 TCRs extended across spike, with dominance at 160-218 and 743-854.

The source material was peripheral blood, sampled on day 0 of AZD1222 vaccination. This receptor was identified in an adult in good health.

CDR3 DNA: TGCAGCGTTGAAGGGAGAGCCTATGGCTACACCTTC. The encoded protein is CSVEGRAYGYTF. The V and J genes are TRBV29-1 and TRBJ1-2; D gene unclear. V was trimmed by 1 base and J by 4 bases, leaving 7 bases between them. The CDR3 consists of 12 residues. Looked up from germline, CDR1 is SQVTM and CDR2 is ANQGSEA.